This TCR beta chain was found in a study of regulatory T cells in long-lasting Graves disease. Study results and limitations: Lower TCR diversity characterized persistent Graves' patients relative to newly diagnosed patients. Whereas new patients shared 966 public clonotypes, persistent patients shared more, at a few thousand. Persistent cases favored TRBV28, TRBJ1-2 and TRBJ2-5.

Turning to this clonotype: The antigen remains undetermined.

The time point denotes: persistent/refractory GD, antithyroid drugs over 5 years with positive TRAb. PBMCs were the source of the RNA used for TCR sequencing. Germline V gives CDR1 SGHTA, CDR2 FQGTGA. With 5 bases clipped from V and 9 bases from J, the junction kept 9 bases outside the gene matches. The CDR3 is made up of 14 amino acids. Construction of TCR beta libraries relied on iRepertoire HTBI primers and on Arm-PCR targeting CDR3 regions. Original handling: The samples included around 64 TRBV and over eleven TRBJ segments. MiXCR, run by TCRdb on the multiplex PCR reads, gives a single entry per CDR3 protein. What appears here as the V and J calls and clone size reflects TCRdb's work, not the paper's. The table records 300,000 to 400,000 distinct CDR3 sequences, about 19% of them present only once.

The receptor comes from a female donor with Graves disease. Source: peripheral blood mononuclear cells (PBMCs), taken when the disease was refractory, from a patient treated with antithyroid drugs. This rearrangement joins TRBV7-3 to TRBJ2-1, with 8 bases fitting TRBD2. The CDR3 region is CASSLYGGAGEQFF. In DNA, the CDR3 is TGTGCCAGCAGCCTTTACGGGGGGGCTGGTGAGCAGTTCTTC.